These T cell receptor beta chains were read from a single sample in a study of blood T cell repertoires in COVID-19. Clones were read by immunoSEQ multiplex PCR, and TCRdb kept only the in-frame ones, dropping some. This table holds approximately 250,000 clones, 65% to 90% found once. Sequencing was done on a sample of peripheral blood. The receptor source for this set is a woman aged 45-59 years with acute or convalescent COVID-19. Both conserved end residues are part of each CDR3. A D gene is named only where the DNA matches it firmly. Size values are once, few and many counts, or a class for expanded clones, and some rows have none.

J	D	size	V	DNA	CDR3
TRBJ2-3	NA	NA	TRBV28	TGTGCCAGCAGTCCCTCACGACAGGCCCTACTTACAGATACGCAGTATTTT	CASSPSRQALLTDTQYF
TRBJ2-1	NA	NA	TRBV11-1	TGTGCCAGCAGCCTCGCAGGAGGCAATGAGCAGTTCTTC	CASSLAGGNEQFF
TRBJ1-2	TRBD1	NA	TRBV28	TGTGCCAGCAGCTTACAGGGGGCCCTAGTGAACTATGGCTACACCTTC	CASSLQGALVNYGYTF
TRBJ2-5	TRBD2	NA	TRBV28	TGTGCCAGCAGGTCTAGCGGCCAAGAGACCCAGTACTTC	CASRSSGQETQYF
TRBJ1-1	TRBD1	NA	TRBV7-9	TGTGCCAGCAGCTCAGGACAGGGGCACAGTCGCACTGAAGCTTTCTTT	CASSSGQGHSRTEAFF
TRBJ2-3	TRBD2	NA	TRBV4-2	TGTGCCAGCAGCCGTGGGTCTAGCGGGAGGGCCCTTTTAGATACGCAGTATTTT	CASSRGSSGRALLDTQYF
TRBJ2-2	NA	NA	TRBV28	TGTGCCAGCAGTTTCTCCGGGGAGCTGTTTTTT	CASSFSGELFF
TRBJ1-3	TRBD1	NA	TRBV3-1/TRBV3-2	TGTGCCAGCAGCCAAGATAAGTCCGGGACAGGGCTAAACACCATATATTTT	CASSQDKSGTGLNTIYF
TRBJ2-3	TRBD2	NA	TRBV6-2/TRBV6-3	TGTGCCAGCAGTTACGGCGGGGGGGCTTTTGATACGCAGTATTTT	CASSYGGGAFDTQYF
TRBJ2-7	TRBD1	NA	TRBV6-5	TGTGCCAGCACCGCCATGGGACAGGGGGGCAGCGAGCAGTACTTC	CASTAMGQGGSEQYF
TRBJ1-1	TRBD1	NA	TRBV29-1	TGCAGCGTGTCGGACAGGCTATACACTGAAGCTTTCTTT	CSVSDRLYTEAFF
TRBJ1-1	NA	NA	TRBV4-1	TGCGCCAGCAGCCAGGCCGGGACTCCAGAGAACACTGAAGCTTTCTTT	CASSQAGTPENTEAFF
TRBJ1-6	TRBD1	NA	TRBV19	TGTGCCAGTAGTAAGACAGGGGACTCACCCCTCCACTTT	CASSKTGDSPLHF
TRBJ2-1	TRBD2	NA	TRBV11-3	TGTGCCAGCAGCCTCCGGACTAGCGGGAGGGATGAGCAGTTCTTC	CASSLRTSGRDEQFF
TRBJ1-4	NA	NA	TRBV5-5	TGTGCCAGCAGCTTACCAGGGGACCCTAATGAAAAACTGTTTTTT	CASSLPGDPNEKLFF
TRBJ1-1	NA	NA	TRBV30	TGTGCCTGGAGTGGAGGGAACACTGAAGCTTTCTTT	CAWSGGNTEAFF
TRBJ2-3	TRBD2	NA	TRBV2	TGTGCCAGCAGCCAGAGGGGGACTAGCGGGAGAGCGACAGATACGCAGTATTTT	CASSQRGTSGRATDTQYF
TRBJ1-2	NA	NA	TRBV28	TGTGCCAGCAGTCCTAACCAGGGTGGCTACACCTTC	CASSPNQGGYTF
TRBJ2-5	NA	NA	TRBV3-1/TRBV3-2	TGTGCCAGCAGCCACCCGGGGGGCCCAACGGGGGAGACCCAGTACTTC	CASSHPGGPTGETQYF
TRBJ1-2	NA	NA	TRBV3-1/TRBV3-2	TGTGCCAGCAGCCAAGAACAGGCCATGGGGTACACCTTC	CASSQEQAMGYTF
TRBJ2-3	TRBD1	once	TRBV5-1	TGCGCCAGCAGCCATAATCCGGGACAGGAGAGCACAGATACGCAGTATTTT	CASSHNPGQESTDTQYF
TRBJ1-1	TRBD1	NA	TRBV6-4	TGTGCCAGCAGCCTCACAGGGGGTGTAACTGAAGCTTTCTTT	CASSLTGGVTEAFF
TRBJ2-7	NA	NA	TRBV7-2	TGTGCCAGCAGCCGAAGCCACGAGCAGTACTTC	CASSRSHEQYF
TRBJ1-1	NA	NA	TRBV6-5	TGTGCCAGCAGGGTTAGGGACATACACACTGAAGCTTTCTTT	CASRVRDIHTEAFF
TRBJ2-7	NA	NA	TRBV23-1	TGCGCCAGCAGTCAAAGGGACACACCTACCTACGAGCAGTACTTC	CASSQRDTPTYEQYF
TRBJ2-7	TRBD2	NA	TRBV28	TGTGCCAGCAGTCTGACTAGCGATTCCTACGAGCAGTACTTC	CASSLTSDSYEQYF
TRBJ1-2	NA	NA	TRBV29-1	TGCAGCGTTGAAGAGTCACAGAACTATGGCTACACCTTC	CSVEESQNYGYTF
TRBJ1-2	NA	NA	TRBV2	TGTGCCAGCAGCCCGGACAGAAGATTCACCTTC	CASSPDRRFTF
TRBJ2-7	TRBD1	NA	TRBV27	TGTGCCAGCAGTTTATTCTTAGGGGGCGAGTACGAGCAGTACTTC	CASSLFLGGEYEQYF
TRBJ1-6	NA	NA	TRBV30	TGTGCCTGGAGCGACGGCAGGAATTCACCCCTCCACTTT	CAWSDGRNSPLHF
TRBJ2-1	NA	NA	TRBV6-5	TGTGCCAGCTCCGGAGACCGATACAATGAGCAGTTCTTC	CASSGDRYNEQFF
TRBJ2-6	TRBD1	once	TRBV19	TGTGCCAGTAGTATGGGACAGGGGTGGTCTGGGGCCAACGTCCTGACTTTC	CASSMGQGWSGANVLTF
TRBJ1-5	NA	NA	TRBV4-2	TGTGCCAGCAGCCAAGATCTCGGGGATAGCAATCAGCCCCAGCATTTT	CASSQDLGDSNQPQHF
TRBJ1-3	NA	NA	TRBV6-5	TGTGCCAGCAGTTACTCGGTCGGGGCTGGAAACACCATATATTTT	CASSYSVGAGNTIYF
TRBJ1-2	NA	NA	TRBV4-2	TGTGCCAGCAGCCCAGGCGGCAGGGACTATGGCTACACCTTC	CASSPGGRDYGYTF
TRBJ1-4	TRBD1	NA	TRBV28	TGTGCCAGCAGTATAGGGACGACAGGGGAAAAACTGTTTTTT	CASSIGTTGEKLFF
TRBJ2-2	TRBD1	NA	TRBV7-9	TGTGCCAGCAGCCTAGGACAGGGGTCGTCCGGGGAGCTGTTTTTT	CASSLGQGSSGELFF
TRBJ2-6	TRBD1	NA	TRBV4-1	TGCGCCAGCAGCCAATCTGGGACAGGGTACGGGGCCAACGTCCTGACTTTC	CASSQSGTGYGANVLTF
TRBJ2-5	NA	NA	TRBV5-1	TGCGCCAGCAGCCTAGGGACACTTCAAGAGACCCAGTACTTC	CASSLGTLQETQYF
TRBJ2-7	NA	NA	TRBV15	TGTGCCACCAGCCGGGGGTTTGGTTACGAGCAGTACTTC	CATSRGFGYEQYF
TRBJ1-2	NA	NA	TRBV29-1	TGCAGCGTTGAAAATACCCGGTCGCGAAGAGCCAACTATGGCTACACCTTC	CSVENTRSRRANYGYTF
TRBJ2-2	NA	NA	TRBV19	TGTGCCAGTAGTCTCCCGGACAGGAACACCGGGGAGCTGTTTTTT	CASSLPDRNTGELFF
TRBJ1-1	NA	NA	TRBV7-2	TGTGCCAGCAGCTTTGCTGAGAGCACTGAAGCTTTCTTT	CASSFAESTEAFF
TRBJ1-1	NA	NA	TRBV25-1	TGTGCCAGCAGTGAACCTGGACAGAGAGAAGCTTTCTTT	CASSEPGQREAFF
TRBJ2-7	NA	NA	TRBV9	TGTGCCAGCAGTCAGACTAGTTACATCCACGAGCAGTACTTC	CASSQTSYIHEQYF
TRBJ1-1	TRBD1	NA	TRBV2	TGTGCCAGCAGGCCCGGGACAGTGACTGAAGCTTTCTTT	CASRPGTVTEAFF
TRBJ2-1	TRBD2	NA	TRBV7-8	TGTGCCAGCAGCCCAGGACTAGCGGGAGTTATCCCTTACAATGAGCAGTTCTTC	CASSPGLAGVIPYNEQFF
TRBJ2-7	NA	NA	TRBV28	TGTGCCAGCAGTTGGCCCCCACTTAGCCACGAGCAGTACTTC	CASSWPPLSHEQYF
TRBJ1-4	NA	NA	TRBV19	TGTGCCAGTAGTTCCTCGGGGGGACCTAATGAAAAACTGTTTTTT	CASSSSGGPNEKLFF
TRBJ2-1	TRBD2	once	TRBV4-3	TGCGCCAGCAGCGATATAGCGGGCGGGAGGTGGAATGAGCAGTTCTTC	CASSDIAGGRWNEQFF
TRBJ2-4	NA	NA	TRBV2	TGTGCCAGCTTAGAGACTGAAGCCAAAAACATTCAGTACTTC	CASLETEAKNIQYF
TRBJ1-6	TRBD1	few	TRBV6-5	TGTGCCAGCAGCCAGACTAACAGGGGTTCACCCCTCCACTTT	CASSQTNRGSPLHF
TRBJ2-2	NA	few	TRBV5-1	TGCGCCAGCAGCTTGAGCAGGGTGGCGAACACCGGGGAGCTGTTTTTT	CASSLSRVANTGELFF
TRBJ1-1	NA	NA	TRBV6-5	TGTGCCAGCGGCCTTAGCGCAGCGGAAGCTTTCTTT	CASGLSAAEAFF
TRBJ2-3	NA	NA	TRBV7-9	TGTGCCAGCAGCTTAGAGACTAGCACAGATACGCAGTATTTT	CASSLETSTDTQYF
TRBJ2-7	NA	NA	TRBV10-3	TGTGCCATCAGTGAGACGGCAGCGACCTATGAGCAGTACTTC	CAISETAATYEQYF